Following are 32 T cell receptor beta chains from one sample sequenced in a study of siplizumab effects on memory and regulatory T cells. Profiling relied on immunoSEQ multiplex PCR, and the TCRdb table lists in-frame clones only, not all of them. The data contain over 100,000 clones, about 93% of them singletons. The sequencing input was Tregs sorted from blood. The receptors were gathered from a human donor in good health.

The chain employs TRBV29-1 and TRBJ2-5; D not certain. The length of the CDR3 is 10 residues. Germline CDR1 SQVTM, CDR2 ANQGSEA. V was shortened by 6 bases and J by 2 bases, with 4 bases between the two germline ends. CDR3 coding DNA: TGCAGCGTCCGACAAGAGACCCAGTACTTC. Its translation is CSVRQETQYF. Full variable domain (outside the CDR3, taken from reference TRBV29-1 and TRBJ2-5): SAVISQKPSRDICQRGTSLTIQCQVDSQVTMMFWYRQQPGQSLTLIATANQGSEATYESGFVIDKFPISRPNLTFSTLTVSNMSPEDSSIYLCSVRQETQYFGPGTRLLVL.

In nucleotides, the CDR3 is TGTGCCAGCAGCCGGTCTTACAATGAGCAGTTCTTC. Amino acids: CASSRSYNEQFF. The chain uses TRBV11-2 and TRBJ2-1, with D hard to call. Germline CDR1 SGHAT, CDR2 FQNNGV. V shed 5 bases and J shed 4 bases, with 6 bases lying between them. This CDR3 comprises 12 residues.

This clone was counted once. The genes are TRBV5-6 and TRBJ2-7, with 10 bases identical to TRBD1. CDR1 and CDR2 (germline): SGHDT, YYEEEE. This CDR3 is 16 amino acids long. V trimming: 3 bases; J trimming: 1 base; junction bases outside the gene matches: 7. As DNA, the CDR3 is TGTGCCAGCAGCTCTTCCGGGACAGGGGTTTCCTACGAGCAGTACTTC. Protein: CASSSSGTGVSYEQYF.

The gene calls are TRBV29-1 and TRBJ1-1, with D possibly TRBD1 on 5 matching bases. Germline V lookup: CDR1 SQVTM, CDR2 ANQGSEA. The CDR3 is 13 amino acids. Trimming removed 5 bases from V and 4 bases from J, with 14 bases in between. The CDR3 DNA reads as TGCAGCGTTTCGATAGGGGTGGCCACTGAAGCTTTCTTT. This translates into CSVSIGVATEAFF.

The chain recombines TRBV19 with TRBJ2-5; TRBD1 or TRBD2 may be the D gene (5 bases each). The CDR3 is 13 amino acids. Germline V gives CDR1 LNHDA, CDR2 SQIVND (reference sequence). Trimming took 6 bases from V and 4 from J, leaving 12 bases between them. The CDR3 is CASSAARGETQYF. The CDR3 DNA follows: TGTGCCAGTAGCGCCGCGAGGGGAGAGACCCAGTACTTC.

J is TRBJ2-5 and V is TRBV14; D perhaps matches TRBD2 (6 bases). Germline CDR1 reads SGHDN; CDR2 reads FVKESK. V lost 1 base and J lost 4, with 16 bases in between. The CDR3 is 16 residues long. Here the CDR3 DNA reads TGTGCCAGCAGCCAAGGGCGGAGTAGCGGTCCAGAGACCCAGTACTTC. It is translated as CASSQGRSSGPETQYF.

This sequence joins TRBV15 and TRBJ1-2; D remains unclear. Per the germline V gene, CDR1 is LNHNV and CDR2 is YYDKDF (reference sequence). The V end was cut by 3 bases, the J end by 4 bases, with 12 bases between. The CDR3 runs to 14 residues. The CDR3 loop is CATSREGRVYGYTF. The CDR3 DNA reads TGTGCCACCAGCAGGGAGGGCAGAGTCTATGGCTACACCTTC. Based on the CDR3 plus reference TRBV15 and TRBJ1-2, the full variable domain is DAMVIQNPRYQVTQFGKPVTLSCSQTLNHNVMYWYQQKSSQAPKLLFHYYDKDFNNEADTPDNFQSRRPNTSFCFLDIRSPGLGDTAMYLCATSREGRVYGYTFGSGTRLTVV.

The chain is built from TRBV4-1 and TRBJ2-3; possibly TRBD2 for D (6 bases). CDR3 length: 14 residues. Germline V gives CDR1 MGHRA, CDR2 YSYEKL. Trimming took off 4 bases at V and 5 bases at J, with 13 bases between the two ends. CDR3 in DNA: TGCGCCAGCAGCCTGCGCGGGGCGGGAGATACGCAGTATTTT. It codes for CASSLRGAGDTQYF.

The CDR3 reads CASSSRTGHNYGYTF. CDR3 bases: TGTGCCAGCAGCTCCCGGACAGGGCATAACTATGGCTACACCTTC. The J gene is TRBJ1-2, the V gene TRBV9; TRBD1 aligns across 8 bases. Germline V CDR1 and CDR2: SGDLS, YYNGEE. The CDR3 consists of 15 residues. Unmatched junction bases numbered 6, after V lost 4 bases and J lost 1 base.

This chain uses TRBV6-1 with TRBJ2-5; 8 positions agree with TRBD1. V was clipped by 2 bases and J by 6 bases; unmatched bases: 11. Germline V lookup: CDR1 MNHNS, CDR2 SASEGT. This CDR3 comprises 16 residues. The chain's CDR3 is CASSERETGVMKTQYF. Here the CDR3 DNA reads TGTGCCAGCAGTGAACGCGAGACAGGGGTCATGAAGACCCAGTACTTC.

The J gene is TRBJ1-2, the V gene TRBV5-5; D unresolved. Germline lookup yields CDR1 SGHKS and CDR2 YYEKEE (reference sequence). This CDR3 has 15 residues. V was shortened by 3 bases and J by 6 bases, with 18 bases between the two germline ends. The CDR3 loop is CASSSRVGNPDGYTF. CDR3 sequence (DNA): TGTGCCAGCAGCTCGAGGGTAGGAAACCCGGATGGCTACACCTTC.

The chain has TRBV30 and TRBJ2-5, with TRBD2 as a possible D gene (6 bases). Germline CDR1 and CDR2: GTSNPN and SVGIG (reference sequence). V was clipped by 2 bases and J by 4 bases, with 17 bases between them. The CDR3 covers 15 residues. For the CDR3, the DNA is TGTGCCTGGAGTCCCTGGGCGGGAAGGGGAGAGACCCAGTACTTC. Its protein product is CAWSPWAGRGETQYF.

This clone has only one observation. The chain couples TRBV5-4 to TRBJ2-5; 8 bases agree with TRBD1. Germline CDR1 and CDR2: SGHNT and YYREEE (reference sequence). This CDR3 has 15 amino acids. V was pared by 3 bases and J by 4 bases, with 8 bases of the junction left unmatched. CDR3 residues: CASSSPTGVGETQYF. CDR3 DNA: TGTGCCAGCAGCTCGCCGACAGGGGTGGGAGAGACCCAGTACTTC.

This chain connects TRBV5-1 to TRBJ1-2; D gene ambiguous. Germline V gene lookup returns CDR1 SGHRS and CDR2 YFSETQ. Trimming shortened V by 4 bases and J by 1 base, and 14 bases separated the two germline ends. The CDR3 extends over 15 amino acids. Written as DNA, the CDR3 is TGCGCCAGCAGCATGGCCCCAGCAGATAACTATGGCTACACCTTC. It is translated as CASSMAPADNYGYTF.

The chain combines TRBV5-6 with TRBJ2-3, with TRBD1 as a possible D gene (6 bases). CDR3 length: 13 amino acids. The germline V gene has CDR1 SGHDT and CDR2 YYEEEE. Trimming removed 2 bases from V and 6 bases from J, with 10 bases in between. CDR3 residues: CASSLQGRDTQYF. As DNA, the CDR3 is TGTGCCAGCAGCTTACAGGGCCGGGATACGCAGTATTTT. The whole variable domain, remainder taken from reference TRBV5-6 and TRBJ2-3, is DAGVTQSPTHLIKTRGQQVTLRCSPKSGHDTVSWYQQALGQGPQFIFQYYEEEERQRGNFPDRFSGHQFPNYSSELNVNALLLGDSALYLCASSLQGRDTQYFGPGTRLTVL.

The V call is TRBV19, the J call TRBJ1-1; D call uncertain. Germline V CDR1 and CDR2: LNHDA, SQIVND (reference sequence). The CDR3 is made up of 13 amino acids. V lost 5 bases and J lost 5, with 12 bases in between. CDR3 coding DNA: TGTGCCAGTAGTGAAGCCCTGGGAACTGAAGCTTTCTTT. As protein: CASSEALGTEAFF.

This clone was picked up one time. The chain links TRBV11-3 to TRBJ2-3; a possible D gene is TRBD2 (6 bases). CDR1 SGHNT and CDR2 YENEEA come from the germline V gene. The germline V and J ends were trimmed by 2 bases and 4 bases, with 10 bases remaining between them. The CDR3 consists of 14 residues. The CDR3 nucleotides are TGTGCCAGCAGCTTAATGACGGGAGCAGATACGCAGTATTTT. It codes for CASSLMTGADTQYF.

This clone was counted only a few times. The chain joins TRBV7-2 to TRBJ1-2; 9 nucleotides agree with TRBD1. This CDR3 has 13 residues. Germline CDR1 SGHTA, CDR2 FQGNSA. The V gene end was trimmed by 4 bases and the J gene end by 8 bases; junction bases not matched to a gene: 5. As DNA, the CDR3 is TGTGCCAGCAGCTGGGACAGGGTAGGGGGCTACACCTTC. Amino acids: CASSWDRVGGYTF.

The genes are TRBV30 and TRBJ1-2; D ambiguous. Trimming removed 2 bases from V and 4 bases from J, with 11 bases in between. The CDR3 has 13 residues. CDR1 and CDR2 (germline): GTSNPN, SVGIG (reference sequence). The CDR3: CAWSPRTAYGYTF. For the CDR3, the DNA is TGTGCCTGGAGTCCCAGGACGGCCTATGGCTACACCTTC.

The rearrangement links TRBV7-2 to TRBJ2-1; 12 bases fit TRBD2. CDR1 SGHTA and CDR2 FQGNSA come from the germline V gene. J gave up 6 bases and V 3 bases, and 3 bases lay outside the gene matches. The CDR3 has 15 residues. CDR3 loop: CASSLTSGSPNEQFF. CDR3 bases: TGTGCCAGCAGCTTGACTAGCGGGAGTCCCAATGAGCAGTTCTTC.

J is TRBJ1-2 and V is TRBV4-3; 8 nucleotides align to TRBD1. Germline CDR1 LGHNA, CDR2 YSLEER. V gave up 0 bases and J gave up 5 bases; unmatched junction bases: 8. The CDR3 is made up of 16 amino acids. The CDR3 DNA follows: TGCGCCAGCAGCCAAGAGAGGGGGACAGGTTTATATGGCTACACCTTC. Translating gives CASSQERGTGLYGYTF.

The chain is built from TRBV6-5 and TRBJ1-6, with D tentatively TRBD1 (6 bases). Per germline, CDR1 MNHEY and CDR2 SVGAGI. V was pared by 3 bases and J by 2 bases, with 8 bases between. CDR3 length: 15 residues. The CDR3 DNA follows: TGTGCCAGCAGTTATGGGGGCGCCTATAATTCACCCCTCCACTTT. It is translated as CASSYGGAYNSPLHF.

The chain employs TRBV25-1 and TRBJ2-7; TRBD1 agrees at 8 bases. Germline CDR1 is MGHDK and CDR2 is SYGVNS. V trimming: 4 bases; J trimming: 2 bases; junction bases outside the gene matches: 4. This CDR3 has 14 amino acids. The CDR3 region has the DNA TGTGCCAGCAGTGCCTGGACAGGGACCTACGAGCAGTACTTC. Protein: CASSAWTGTYEQYF.

This clone came up once. A read error may produce the germline difference seen at one junction end. This chain joins TRBV2 and TRBJ2-1; 12 bases align to TRBD2. Germline V gives CDR1 SNHLY, CDR2 FYNNEI. The CDR3 is 15 residues long. CDR3 sequence reads: CASSEALVTSGSAVF. The CDR3 DNA is TGTGCCAGCAGTGAAGCGCTTGTGACTAGCGGGAGTGCGGTCTTC.

The V gene is TRBV9, the J gene TRBJ2-3; no reliable D call. Trimming took off 0 bases at V and 0 bases at J, with 8 bases between the two ends. CDR1 is SGDLS and CDR2 is YYNGEE in the germline V gene. The CDR3 loop spans 15 amino acids. CDR3 nucleotides: TGTGCCAGCAGCGTAGACACTTCTAGCACAGATACGCAGTATTTT. It translates to CASSVDTSSTDTQYF.

On this clone itself: The sample holds other DNA sequences that translate to the same CDR3. This rearrangement joins TRBV29-1 to TRBJ2-1, with 7 positions matching TRBD2. From germline, CDR1 is SQVTM and CDR2 ANQGSEA. V lost 6 bases and J lost 2; bases outside the gene matches: 7. CDR3 length: 14 amino acids. This CDR3 is CSVGGTPAYNEQFF. The CDR3 nucleotides are TGCAGCGTGGGGGGGACGCCCGCCTACAATGAGCAGTTCTTC.

This clone was observed a few times. V usage is TRBV4-1 and J usage is TRBJ1-2; no clear D gene. Germline loops: CDR1 MGHRA, CDR2 YSYEKL. The CDR3 spans 17 residues. V shed 3 bases and J shed 8 bases, with 25 bases lying between them. In nucleotides, the CDR3 is TGCGCCAGCAGCCACAACGCGATACCTACAAACTTGATCGGCTACACCTTC. Protein product: CASSHNAIPTNLIGYTF.

CDR3 protein: CASKPGGNQPQHF. CDR3 nucleotides: TGTGCCAGCAAACCCGGGGGCAATCAGCCCCAGCATTTT. This chain connects TRBV6-1 to TRBJ1-5; D remains unclear. Trimming stripped 7 bases from V and 2 bases from J, with 9 bases between. Germline V CDR1 and CDR2: MNHNS, SASEGT. The length of the CDR3 is 13 residues.

A single count supports this clone. The chain employs TRBV5-6 and TRBJ1-2; 9 positions match TRBD1. CDR1 and CDR2 (germline): SGHDT, YYEEEE. V lost 1 base, J lost 8 bases, and 6 bases stayed unmatched. The CDR3 extends over 14 amino acids. The CDR3 reads CASSLTGTGRGYTF. CDR3 DNA sequence: TGTGCCAGCAGCTTGACCGGGACAGGGCGCGGCTACACCTTC. The full variable domain, rest sourced from reference TRBV5-6 and TRBJ1-2, is DAGVTQSPTHLIKTRGQQVTLRCSPKSGHDTVSWYQQALGQGPQFIFQYYEEEERQRGNFPDRFSGHQFPNYSSELNVNALLLGDSALYLCASSLTGTGRGYTFGSGTRLTVV.

The V call is TRBV6-1, the J call TRBJ1-2, with D unclear. The CDR3 has 12 residues. Trimming pared 2 bases from V and 4 bases from J, leaving 5 bases between. The germline gives CDR1 MNHNS, CDR2 SASEGT. The DNA for the CDR3 is TGTGCCAGCAGTGAATTGAGCTATGGCTACACCTTC. It specifies CASSELSYGYTF.

The chain uses TRBV27 and TRBJ2-1, with D uncertain. Per the germline V gene, CDR1 is MNHEY and CDR2 is SMNVEV (reference sequence). V was trimmed by 6 bases and J by 8 bases, leaving 17 bases between them. The CDR3 totals 14 residues. The CDR3 DNA is TGTGCCAGCAGACCGGGCCCTCTTCGGTATGAGCAGTTCTTC. It codes for CASRPGPLRYEQFF.

The gene calls are TRBV18 and TRBJ2-1, with no clear D. The CDR3 contains 16 residues. V gave up 1 base and J gave up 3 bases, with 13 bases separating them. Germline CDR1 reads KGHSH; CDR2 reads LQKENI. The CDR3 loop reads CASSPRVGPNYNEQFF. The CDR3 DNA reads as TGTGCCAGCTCACCACGAGTCGGGCCGAACTACAATGAGCAGTTCTTC.